These T cell receptor beta chains were read from a single sample in a study of blood T cells in healthy people across ages. TCRdb passed the 5' RACE reads through MiXCR, listing each CDR3 protein once. The sample contains almost 300,000 distinct CDR3 sequences, around 27% of which appear only once. The sample was blood. These receptors all come from a woman aged 70-85 years in good health. The CDR3 runs from the conserved cysteine through the conserved F or W. A D gene is named only where the DNA matches it firmly. Clone sizes are given selectively: once, few, many, or a class where the clone is expanded.

d_gene	j_gene	v_gene	abundance	CDR3nt	CDR3aa
TRBD1	TRBJ2-2	TRBV5-1	many	TGCGCCAGCAGCCTACAGGGGGGAGACACCGGGGAGCTGTTTTTT	CASSLQGGDTGELFF
TRBD2	TRBJ2-7	TRBV27	few	TGTGCCAGCAGTTCTCACTCTGGACTAGCGGGAGTCGGGCCCTACGAGCAGTACTTC	CASSSHSGLAGVGPYEQYF
.	TRBJ1-2	TRBV6-5	many	TGTGCCAGCAGTTACCTTTGGCTTCGGGGGGCCCAGAACTATGGCTACACCTTC	CASSYLWLRGAQNYGYTF
.	TRBJ2-7	TRBV20-1	few	TGCAGTCCCATCGGGAGCTCCTACGAGCAGTACTTC	CSPIGSSYEQYF
.	TRBJ1-2	TRBV9	.	TGTGCCAGCAGCGCGCCTAGGGGAGGCTACACCTTC	CASSAPRGGYTF
.	TRBJ1-1	TRBV5-5	.	TGTGCCAGCAGTCAGAAAGGCAGCGTTGCGGGGGAAGCTTTCTTT	CASSQKGSVAGEAFF
.	TRBJ1-3	TRBV2	.	TGTGCCAGCAAGTTAGGGGAATCTGGAAACACCATATATTTT	CASKLGESGNTIYF
.	TRBJ1-1	TRBV27	.	TGTGCCAGCAGGCAGGGGTCGAACACTGAAGCTTCCTTT	CASRQGSNTEASF
.	TRBJ2-7	TRBV20-1	few	TGCAGTGCTAGAGATCTGGTAGGCCTTGTATACGAGCAGTACTTC	CSARDLVGLVYEQYF
.	TRBJ1-4	TRBV3-1	.	TGTGCCAGCAGCCAGAGGGGAGGAATCAATGAAAAACTGTTTTTT	CASSQRGGINEKLFF
.	TRBJ2-1	TRBV7-2	.	TGTGCCAGCAGCTTAACCTTCAATGAGCAGTTCTTC	CASSLTFNEQFF
TRBD2	TRBJ2-7	TRBV7-2	.	TGTGCCAGCAGCTTAGTGGGGACTAGCGGCTACGAGCAGTACTTC	CASSLVGTSGYEQYF
.	TRBJ2-1	TRBV6-2/TRBV6-3	.	TGTGCCAGCAGGCCAGCACCTGCCCTTGAGCAGTTCTTC	CASRPAPALEQFF
.	TRBJ2-3	TRBV7-2	.	TGTGCCAGCAGCCCCACCGGAGCAGATACGCGGTATTTT	CASSPTGADTRYF
TRBD1	TRBJ2-7	TRBV29-1	many	TGCAGCGCCAATCGGGACAGGGGTTCCGAGCAGTACTTC	CSANRDRGSEQYF